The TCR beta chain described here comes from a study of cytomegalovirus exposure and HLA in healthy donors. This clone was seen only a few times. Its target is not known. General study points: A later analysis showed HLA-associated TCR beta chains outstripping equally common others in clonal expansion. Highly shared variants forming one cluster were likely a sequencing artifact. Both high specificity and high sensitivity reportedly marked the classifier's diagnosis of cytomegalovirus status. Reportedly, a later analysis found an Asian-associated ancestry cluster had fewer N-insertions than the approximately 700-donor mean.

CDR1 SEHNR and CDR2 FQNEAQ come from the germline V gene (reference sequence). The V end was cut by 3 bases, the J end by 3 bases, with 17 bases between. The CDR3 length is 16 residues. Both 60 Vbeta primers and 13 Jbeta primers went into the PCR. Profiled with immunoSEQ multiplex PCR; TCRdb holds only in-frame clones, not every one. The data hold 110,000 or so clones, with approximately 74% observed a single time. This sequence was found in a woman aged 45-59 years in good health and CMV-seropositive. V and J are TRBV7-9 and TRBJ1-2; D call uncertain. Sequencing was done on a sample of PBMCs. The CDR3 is CASSFNPEGWDYGYTF. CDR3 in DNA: TGTGCCAGCAGCTTCAACCCGGAGGGTTGGGACTATGGCTACACCTTC.